The subject of this entry is one T cell receptor beta chain. The CDR3 loop spans 15 amino acids. The germline CDR1 and CDR2 sequences are DFQATT and SNEGSKA (reference sequence). Trimming stripped 6 bases from V and 3 bases from J, with 18 bases between. Primers used in a second PCR of about 6 to 12 cycles were a sample-barcoded 5' primer and a J-beta primer mix. TCRdb itself ran the 5' RACE reads through MiXCR, one entry per CDR3 protein. Of under 950,000 distinct CDR3 sequences listed, about 24% are singletons. This entry comes from a study of blood T cells in healthy people across ages. This TCR was recovered from a man aged 65 to 85 in good health. The gene calls are TRBV20-1 and TRBJ1-5, with D possibly matching TRBD1 (6 bases). The sample was blood. The CDR3, as DNA: TGCAGTGCCATCCGCGGGGGGCGAAACAATCAGCCCCAGCATTTT. Translating it yields CSAIRGGRNNQPQHF.